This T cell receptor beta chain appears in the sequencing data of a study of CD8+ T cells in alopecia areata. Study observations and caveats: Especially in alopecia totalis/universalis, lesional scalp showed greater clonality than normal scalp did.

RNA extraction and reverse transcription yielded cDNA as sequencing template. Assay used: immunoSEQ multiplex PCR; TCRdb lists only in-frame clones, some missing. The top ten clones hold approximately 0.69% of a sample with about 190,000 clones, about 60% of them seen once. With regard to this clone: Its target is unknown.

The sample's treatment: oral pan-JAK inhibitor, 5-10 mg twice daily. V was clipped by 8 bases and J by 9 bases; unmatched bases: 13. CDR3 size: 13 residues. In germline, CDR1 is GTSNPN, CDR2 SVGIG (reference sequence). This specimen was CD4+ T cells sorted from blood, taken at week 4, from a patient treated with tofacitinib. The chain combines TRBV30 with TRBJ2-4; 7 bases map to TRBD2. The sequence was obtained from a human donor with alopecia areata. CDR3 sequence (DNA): TGTGCCGGGGGACTAAACCTAGAGTCCATTCAGTACTTC. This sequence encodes CAGGLNLESIQYF.